What follows describes a single T cell receptor beta chain. No conserved phenylalanine or tryptophan is present at the end of the CDR3, so a read error is the likely explanation. This sample stems from a study of regulatory T cells in long-lasting Graves disease. As to time point: newly diagnosed GD, antithyroid drugs for less than 3 months. The TCR library was prepared using RNA isolated from PBMCs. Arm-PCR of CDR3 regions with iRepertoire HTBI primers generated TCR beta libraries. TCRdb analysed the multiplex PCR reads with MiXCR anew, one entry per CDR3 protein. The sample gives about 540,000 distinct CDR3 sequences, 13% of which show up once; roughly a tenth is in the top ten. The CDR3 is 14 amino acids. Trimming stripped 6 bases from V and 5 bases from J, with 13 bases between. CDR1 and CDR2 from the germline V gene are SGHTA and FQGNSA. These data are also associated with another study on T cells in Graves' hyperthyroidism and ophthalmopathy. That publication notes: The study used the HTBI primer set for a first-round RT-PCR of the TCR CDR3. Most clonotypes that expanded in the thyroid above 0.001 also showed up in blood.

Sequenced here: peripheral blood mononuclear cells (PBMCs), sampled at new diagnosis, from a patient treated with antithyroid drugs. The sequence came from a man under 40 with Graves disease. This chain joins TRBV7-2 and TRBJ2-2; weak D call: TRBD1 (6 bases). CDR3 DNA sequence: TGTGCCAGCAGGAAGGACAGTTCTACCGGGGAGCTGTTTCTT. This encodes CASRKDSSTGELFL.